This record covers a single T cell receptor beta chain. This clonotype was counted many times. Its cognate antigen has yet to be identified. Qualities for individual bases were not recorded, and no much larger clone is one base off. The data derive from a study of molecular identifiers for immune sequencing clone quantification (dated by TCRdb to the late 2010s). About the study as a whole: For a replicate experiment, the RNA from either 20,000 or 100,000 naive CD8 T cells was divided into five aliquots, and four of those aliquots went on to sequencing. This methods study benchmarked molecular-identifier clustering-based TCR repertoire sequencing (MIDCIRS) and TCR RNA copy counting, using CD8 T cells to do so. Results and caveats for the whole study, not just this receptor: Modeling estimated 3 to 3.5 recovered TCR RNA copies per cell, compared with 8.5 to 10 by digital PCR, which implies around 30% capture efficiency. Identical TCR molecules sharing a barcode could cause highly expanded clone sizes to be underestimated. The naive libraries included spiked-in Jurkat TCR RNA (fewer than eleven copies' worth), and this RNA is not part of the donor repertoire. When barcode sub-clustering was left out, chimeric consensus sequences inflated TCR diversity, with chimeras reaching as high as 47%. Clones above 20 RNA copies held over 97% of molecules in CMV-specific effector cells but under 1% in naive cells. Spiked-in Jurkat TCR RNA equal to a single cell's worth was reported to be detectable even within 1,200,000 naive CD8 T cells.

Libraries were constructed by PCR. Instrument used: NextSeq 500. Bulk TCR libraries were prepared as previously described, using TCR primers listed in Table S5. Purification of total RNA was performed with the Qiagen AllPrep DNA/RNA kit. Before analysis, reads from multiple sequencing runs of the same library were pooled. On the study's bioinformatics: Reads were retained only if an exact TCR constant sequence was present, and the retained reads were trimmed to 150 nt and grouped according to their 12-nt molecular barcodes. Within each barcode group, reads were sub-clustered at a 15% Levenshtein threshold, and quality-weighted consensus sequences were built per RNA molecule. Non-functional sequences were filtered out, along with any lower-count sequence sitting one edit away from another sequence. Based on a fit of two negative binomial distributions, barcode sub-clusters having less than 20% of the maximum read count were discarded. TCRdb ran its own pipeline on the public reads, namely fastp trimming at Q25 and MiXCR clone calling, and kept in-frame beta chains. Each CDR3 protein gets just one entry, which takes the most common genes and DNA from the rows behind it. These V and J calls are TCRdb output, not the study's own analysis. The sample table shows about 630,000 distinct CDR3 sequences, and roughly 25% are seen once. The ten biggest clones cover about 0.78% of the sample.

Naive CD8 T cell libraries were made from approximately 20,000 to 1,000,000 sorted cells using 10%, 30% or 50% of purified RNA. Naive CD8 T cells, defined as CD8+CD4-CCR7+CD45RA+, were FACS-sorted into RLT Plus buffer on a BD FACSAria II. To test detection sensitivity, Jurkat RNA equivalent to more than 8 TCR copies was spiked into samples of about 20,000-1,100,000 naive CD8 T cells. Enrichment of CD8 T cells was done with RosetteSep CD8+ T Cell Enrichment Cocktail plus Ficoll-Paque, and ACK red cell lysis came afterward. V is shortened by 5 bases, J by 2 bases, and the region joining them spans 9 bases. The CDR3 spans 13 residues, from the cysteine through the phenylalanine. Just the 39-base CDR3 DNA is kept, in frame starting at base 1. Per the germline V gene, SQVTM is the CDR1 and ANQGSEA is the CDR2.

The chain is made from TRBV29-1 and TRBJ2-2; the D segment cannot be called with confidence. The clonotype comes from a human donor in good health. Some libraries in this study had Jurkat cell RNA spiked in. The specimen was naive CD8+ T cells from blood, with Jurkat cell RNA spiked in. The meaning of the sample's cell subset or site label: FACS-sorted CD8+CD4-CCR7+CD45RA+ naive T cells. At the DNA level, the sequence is TGCAGCGTTACCGCCGAAAACACCGGGGAGCTGTTTTTT. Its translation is CSVTAENTGELFF.